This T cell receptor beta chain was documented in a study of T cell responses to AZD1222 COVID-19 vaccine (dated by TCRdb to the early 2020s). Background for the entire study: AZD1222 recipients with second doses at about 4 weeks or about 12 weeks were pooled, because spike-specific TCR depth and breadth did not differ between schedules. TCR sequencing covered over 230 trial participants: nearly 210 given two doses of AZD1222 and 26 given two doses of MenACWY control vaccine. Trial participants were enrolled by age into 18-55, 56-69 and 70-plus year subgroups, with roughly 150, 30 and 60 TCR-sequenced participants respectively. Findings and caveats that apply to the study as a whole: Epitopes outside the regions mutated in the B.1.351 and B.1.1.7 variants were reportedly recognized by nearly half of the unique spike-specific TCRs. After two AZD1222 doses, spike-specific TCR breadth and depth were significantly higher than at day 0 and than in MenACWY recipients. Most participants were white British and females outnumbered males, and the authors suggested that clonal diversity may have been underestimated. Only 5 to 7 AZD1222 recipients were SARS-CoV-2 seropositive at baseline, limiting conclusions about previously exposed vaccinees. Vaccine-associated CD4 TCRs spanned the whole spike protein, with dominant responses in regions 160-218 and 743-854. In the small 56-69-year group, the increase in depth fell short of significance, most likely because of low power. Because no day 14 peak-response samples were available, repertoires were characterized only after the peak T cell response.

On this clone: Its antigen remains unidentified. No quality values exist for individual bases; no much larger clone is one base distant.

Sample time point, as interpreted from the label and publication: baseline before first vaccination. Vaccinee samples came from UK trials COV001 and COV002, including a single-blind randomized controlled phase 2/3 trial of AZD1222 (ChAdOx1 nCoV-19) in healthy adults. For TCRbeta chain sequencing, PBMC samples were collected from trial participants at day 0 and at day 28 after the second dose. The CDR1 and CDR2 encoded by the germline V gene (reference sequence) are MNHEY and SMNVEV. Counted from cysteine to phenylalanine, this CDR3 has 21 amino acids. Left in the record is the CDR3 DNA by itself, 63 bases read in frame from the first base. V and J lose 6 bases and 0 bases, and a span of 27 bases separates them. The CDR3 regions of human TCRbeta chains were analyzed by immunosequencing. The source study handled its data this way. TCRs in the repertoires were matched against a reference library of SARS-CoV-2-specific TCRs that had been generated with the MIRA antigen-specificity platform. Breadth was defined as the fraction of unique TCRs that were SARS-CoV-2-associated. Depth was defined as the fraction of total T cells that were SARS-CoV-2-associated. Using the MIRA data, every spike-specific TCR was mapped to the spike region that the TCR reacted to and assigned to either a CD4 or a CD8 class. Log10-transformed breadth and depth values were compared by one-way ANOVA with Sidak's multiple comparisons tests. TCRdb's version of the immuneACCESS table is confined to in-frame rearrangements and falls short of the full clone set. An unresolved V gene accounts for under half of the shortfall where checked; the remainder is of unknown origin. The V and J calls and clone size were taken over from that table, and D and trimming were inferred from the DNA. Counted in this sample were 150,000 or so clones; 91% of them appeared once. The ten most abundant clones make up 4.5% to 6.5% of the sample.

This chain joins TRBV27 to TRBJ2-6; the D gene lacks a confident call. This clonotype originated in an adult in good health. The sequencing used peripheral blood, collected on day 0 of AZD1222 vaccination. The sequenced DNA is TGTGCCAGCAGCTTAGCATATCCCCAGGTCCCATTTTTCTCTGGGGCCAACGTCCTGACTTTC. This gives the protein CASSLAYPQVPFFSGANVLTF.